This is a list of T cell receptor beta chains from one sample in a study of T cell responses to AZD1222 COVID-19 vaccine. Data came from immunoSEQ multiplex PCR; TCRdb stores just in-frame clones and leaves some out. This table holds around 100,000 clones, just over 90% found once. The material was peripheral blood, obtained on day 0 of AZD1222 vaccination. The receptors here all came from an adult in good health. CDR3s leave out the opening cysteine and the closing phenylalanine or tryptophan. Each record gives: CDR3 protein, V gene, CDR3 length, clone size. Some rows have no size entry. The others give once, few or many, or a class for an expanded clone.

ASSEERGNSPLH,TRBV2,12,NA
ASSFTRSGEAF,TRBV11-3,11,NA
ASSQGGANTEAF,TRBV14,12,NA
ASSDDPAGGELF,TRBV6-1,12,NA
ATSSRGDGYT,TRBV15,10,NA
ASSVHRANSPLH,TRBV27,12,NA
ASIPWGDPYEQY,TRBV6-5,12,NA
ASMGTGTGAYEQY,TRBV19,13,NA
ASSPPGLANYGYT,TRBV18,13,NA
ASSNALEQF,TRBV28,9,NA
ASSRDGNTGELF,TRBV7-8,12,NA
ASSWIKGVVEQY,TRBV28,12,NA
ASSISDFGANVLT,TRBV19,13,NA
ASTVTQGETYEQY,TRBV6-5,13,NA
ASTTGVNTGELF,TRBV2,12,few
ASSLSPGYEQY,TRBV27,11,NA
ASSLEAGTNKAF,TRBV5-1,12,NA
SVEGTGNTGELF,TRBV29-1,12,NA
ASSVLGGGEQY,TRBV9,11,NA
SASEQGLSEAF,TRBV20-1,11,NA
ASSVGGTNTEAF,TRBV9,12,NA
ASSRHRDLYGYT,TRBV14,12,NA
AWSVARTGNYGYT,TRBV30,13,NA
ASIGATTIYTDTQY,TRBV28,14,NA
ASSPPGTFSYEQY,TRBV5-1,13,NA
ASSQERMGVVDSPLH,TRBV3-1/TRBV3-2,15,NA
ATSTYPQGALAKNIQY,TRBV15,16,NA
ASSGYRAMNTEAF,TRBV27,13,NA
ASSPRDRPSYEQY,TRBV5-1,13,NA
ASSQDNQPQH,TRBV3-1/TRBV3-2,10,NA
ASSDQAGTEAF,TRBV2,11,NA
ATLRTDYTEAF,TRBV10-3,11,NA
ASSAFGGGGELF,TRBV9,12,NA
ASRQDAETQY,TRBV5-5,10,NA
ASPPLTGTGTKNTEAF,TRBV28,16,NA
ASSATGWEDEKLF,TRBV19,13,NA
ASSWKAVEEKLF,TRBV6-4,12,NA
ASTLGRGGNQPQH,TRBV2,13,NA
ASSPMTGTASYEQY,TRBV7-8,14,NA
ATRRRERAEAF,TRBV2,11,NA
ASSLSGAALEAF,TRBV28,12,NA
SVEGPLAGGFTGNEQF,TRBV29-1,16,NA
ASSQAGTNSQPQH,TRBV3-1/TRBV3-2,13,NA
ASSPQGYTEAF,TRBV6-5,11,once
ASREGQETQY,TRBV5-1,10,NA
ASSPRADNEQF,TRBV19,11,NA
AISSGQWVNQPQH,TRBV10-3,13,NA
ASTLMEGNSPLH,TRBV3-1/TRBV3-2,12,NA
ASTGRYEQY,TRBV2,9,few
ASSPPMRYSGNTIY,TRBV7-8,14,once